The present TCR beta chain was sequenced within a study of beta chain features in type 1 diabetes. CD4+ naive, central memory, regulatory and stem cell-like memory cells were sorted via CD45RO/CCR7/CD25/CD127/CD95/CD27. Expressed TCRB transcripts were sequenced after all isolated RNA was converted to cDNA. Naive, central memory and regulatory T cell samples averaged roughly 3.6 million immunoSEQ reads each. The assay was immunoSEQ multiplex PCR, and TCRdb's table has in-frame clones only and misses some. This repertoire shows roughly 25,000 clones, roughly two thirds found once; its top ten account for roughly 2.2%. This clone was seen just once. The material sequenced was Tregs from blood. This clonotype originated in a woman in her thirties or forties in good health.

CDR3 nucleotide sequence: TGTGCCACCAGCAGAGATCTTAGCGGGGGATCCCTCGAGCAGTACTTC. Translating gives CATSRDLSGGSLEQYF. The gene calls are TRBV15 and TRBJ2-7; 9 nucleotides match TRBD2. J was trimmed by 6 bases and V by 0 bases; bases with no gene match: 9. From germline, CDR1 is LNHNV and CDR2 YYDKDF (reference sequence). The CDR3 has 16 amino acids.